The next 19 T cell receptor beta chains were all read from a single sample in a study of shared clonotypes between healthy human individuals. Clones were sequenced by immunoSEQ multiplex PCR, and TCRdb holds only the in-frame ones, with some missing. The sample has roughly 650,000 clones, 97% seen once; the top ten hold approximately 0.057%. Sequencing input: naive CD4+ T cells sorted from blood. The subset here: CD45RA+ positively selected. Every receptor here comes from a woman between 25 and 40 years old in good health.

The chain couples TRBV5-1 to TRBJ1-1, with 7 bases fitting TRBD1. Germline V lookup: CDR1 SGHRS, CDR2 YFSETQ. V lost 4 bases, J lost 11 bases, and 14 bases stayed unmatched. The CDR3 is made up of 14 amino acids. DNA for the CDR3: TGCGCCAGCAGCACTTCCCGAACAGGGGTGGGCGCTTTCTTT. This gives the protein CASSTSRTGVGAFF.

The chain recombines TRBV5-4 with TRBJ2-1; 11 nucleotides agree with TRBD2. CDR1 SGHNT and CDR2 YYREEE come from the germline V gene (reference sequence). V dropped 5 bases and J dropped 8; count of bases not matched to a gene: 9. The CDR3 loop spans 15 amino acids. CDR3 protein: CASRKTSGSSDEQFF. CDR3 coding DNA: TGTGCCAGCAGGAAAACTAGCGGGAGTTCAGATGAGCAGTTCTTC. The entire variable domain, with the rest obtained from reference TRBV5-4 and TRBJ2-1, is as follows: ETGVTQSPTHLIKTRGQQVTLRCSSQSGHNTVSWYQQALGQGPQFIFQYYREEENGRGNFPPRFSGLQFPNYSSELNVNALELDDSALYLCASRKTSGSSDEQFFGPGTRLTVL.

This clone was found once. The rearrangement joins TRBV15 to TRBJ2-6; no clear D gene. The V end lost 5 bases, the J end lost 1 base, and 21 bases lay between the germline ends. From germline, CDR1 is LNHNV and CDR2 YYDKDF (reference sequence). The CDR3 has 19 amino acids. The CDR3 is CATSPLSGKLKSGANVLTF. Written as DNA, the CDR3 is TGTGCCACCAGCCCACTCTCTGGGAAGTTAAAGTCTGGGGCCAACGTCCTGACTTTC.

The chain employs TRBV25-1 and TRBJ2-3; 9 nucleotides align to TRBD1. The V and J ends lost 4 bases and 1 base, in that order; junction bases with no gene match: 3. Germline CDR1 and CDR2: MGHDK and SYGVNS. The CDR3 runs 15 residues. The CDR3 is CASSVTGGGTDTQYF. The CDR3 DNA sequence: TGTGCCAGCAGTGTAACAGGGGGCGGCACAGATACGCAGTATTTT.

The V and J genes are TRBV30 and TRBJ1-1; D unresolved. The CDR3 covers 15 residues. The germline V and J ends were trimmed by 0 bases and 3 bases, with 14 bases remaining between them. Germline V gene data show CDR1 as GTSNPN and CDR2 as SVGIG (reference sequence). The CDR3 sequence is CAWSVRPGLDTEAFF. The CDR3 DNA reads TGTGCCTGGAGTGTACGACCCGGGTTGGACACTGAAGCTTTCTTT.

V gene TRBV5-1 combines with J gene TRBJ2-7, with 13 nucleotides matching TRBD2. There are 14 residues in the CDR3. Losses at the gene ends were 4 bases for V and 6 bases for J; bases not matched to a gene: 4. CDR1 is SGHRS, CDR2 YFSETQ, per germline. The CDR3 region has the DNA TGCGCCAGCAGCCCCGGGACTAGCGGGACCGAGCAGTACTTC. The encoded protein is CASSPGTSGTEQYF.

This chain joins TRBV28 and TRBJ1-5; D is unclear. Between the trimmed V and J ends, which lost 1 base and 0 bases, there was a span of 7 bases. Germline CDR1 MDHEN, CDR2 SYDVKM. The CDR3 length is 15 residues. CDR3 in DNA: TGTGCCAGCAGTTTATTACACTATAGCAATCAGCCCCAGCATTTT. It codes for CASSLLHYSNQPQHF. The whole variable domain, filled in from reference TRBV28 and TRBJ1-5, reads DVKVTQSSRYLVKRTGEKVFLECVQDMDHENMFWYRQDPGLGLRLIYFSYDVKMKEKGDIPEGYSVSREKKERFSLILESASTNQTSMYLCASSLLHYSNQPQHFGDGTRLSIL.

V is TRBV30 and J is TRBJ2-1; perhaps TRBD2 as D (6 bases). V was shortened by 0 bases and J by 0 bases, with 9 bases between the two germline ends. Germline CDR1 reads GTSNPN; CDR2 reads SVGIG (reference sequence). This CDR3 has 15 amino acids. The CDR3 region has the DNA TGTGCCTGGAGTGTTAAGACTAGCTCCTACAATGAGCAGTTCTTC. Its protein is CAWSVKTSSYNEQFF.

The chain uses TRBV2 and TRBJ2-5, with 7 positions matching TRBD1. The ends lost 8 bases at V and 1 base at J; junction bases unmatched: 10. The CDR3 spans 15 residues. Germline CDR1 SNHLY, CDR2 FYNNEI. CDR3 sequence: CASCPLQGTQETQYF. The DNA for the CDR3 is TGTGCCAGCTGCCCCTTACAGGGGACCCAAGAGACCCAGTACTTC.

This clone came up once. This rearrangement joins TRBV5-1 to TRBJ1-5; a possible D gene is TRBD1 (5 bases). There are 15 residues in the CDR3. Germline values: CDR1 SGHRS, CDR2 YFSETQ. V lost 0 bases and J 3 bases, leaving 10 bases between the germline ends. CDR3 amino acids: CASSLVGHPNQPQHF. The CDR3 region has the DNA TGCGCCAGCAGCTTGGTCGGACACCCCAATCAGCCCCAGCATTTT.

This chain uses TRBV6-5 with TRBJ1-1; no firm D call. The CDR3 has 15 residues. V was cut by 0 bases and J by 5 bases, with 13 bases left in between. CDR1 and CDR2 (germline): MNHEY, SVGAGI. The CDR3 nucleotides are TGTGCCAGCAGTTACTCGATGGTAGGAACTACTGAAGCTTTCTTT. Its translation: CASSYSMVGTTEAFF.

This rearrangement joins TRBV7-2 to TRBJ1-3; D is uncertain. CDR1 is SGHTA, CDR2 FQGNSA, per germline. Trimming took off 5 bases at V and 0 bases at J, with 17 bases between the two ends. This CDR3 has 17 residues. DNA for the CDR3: TGTGCCAGCAGCGGCTCGGGGTGGCGGAGCTCTGGAAACACCATATATTTT. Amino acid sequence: CASSGSGWRSSGNTIYF.

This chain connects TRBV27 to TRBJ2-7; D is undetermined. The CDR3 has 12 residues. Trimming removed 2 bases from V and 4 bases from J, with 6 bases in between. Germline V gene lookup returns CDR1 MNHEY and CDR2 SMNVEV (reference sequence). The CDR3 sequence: CASSLRIYEQYF. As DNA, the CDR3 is TGTGCCAGCAGTTTACGAATTTACGAGCAGTACTTC.

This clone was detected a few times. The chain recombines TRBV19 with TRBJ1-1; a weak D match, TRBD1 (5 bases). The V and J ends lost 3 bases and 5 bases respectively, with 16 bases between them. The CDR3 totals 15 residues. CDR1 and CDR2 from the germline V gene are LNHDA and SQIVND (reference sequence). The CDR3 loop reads CASSIGARVDTEAFF. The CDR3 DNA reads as TGTGCCAGTAGTATTGGCGCCAGGGTTGATACTGAAGCTTTCTTT.

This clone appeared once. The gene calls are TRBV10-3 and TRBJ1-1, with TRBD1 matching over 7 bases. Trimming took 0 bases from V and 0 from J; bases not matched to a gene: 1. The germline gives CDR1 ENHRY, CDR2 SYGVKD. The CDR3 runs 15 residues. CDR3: CAISESGQLNTEAFF. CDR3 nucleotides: TGTGCCATCAGTGAGTCGGGACAGCTGAACACTGAAGCTTTCTTT.

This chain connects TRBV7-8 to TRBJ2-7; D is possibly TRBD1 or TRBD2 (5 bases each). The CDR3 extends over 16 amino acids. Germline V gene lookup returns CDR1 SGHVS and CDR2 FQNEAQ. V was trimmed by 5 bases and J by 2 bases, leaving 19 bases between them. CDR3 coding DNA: TGTGCCAGCAGCCAAAACGCGCAGGGACCCACCTACGAGCAGTACTTC. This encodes CASSQNAQGPTYEQYF.

The CDR3 protein is CASSLVATRGTGELFF. DNA of the CDR3: TGTGCCAGCAGCTTAGTCGCGACTAGAGGTACCGGGGAGCTGTTTTTT. The chain employs TRBV11-2 and TRBJ2-2; D possibly corresponds to TRBD2 (6 bases). Germline-derived CDR1 and CDR2 are SGHAT and FQNNGV. V lost 1 base, J lost 5 bases, and 14 bases lay in between. CDR3 length: 16 residues.

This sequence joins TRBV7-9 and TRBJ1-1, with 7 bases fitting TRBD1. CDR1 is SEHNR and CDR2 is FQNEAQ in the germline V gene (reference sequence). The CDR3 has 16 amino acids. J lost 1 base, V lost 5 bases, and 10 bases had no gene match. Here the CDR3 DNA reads TGTGCCAGCAGCCATACTAAGAGGACAGGGAACACTGAAGCTTTCTTT. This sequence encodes CASSHTKRTGNTEAFF.

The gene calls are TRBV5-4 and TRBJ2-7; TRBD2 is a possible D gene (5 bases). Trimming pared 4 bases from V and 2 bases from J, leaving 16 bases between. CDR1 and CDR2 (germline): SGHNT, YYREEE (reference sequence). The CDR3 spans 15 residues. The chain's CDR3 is CASSAGYDEAYEQYF. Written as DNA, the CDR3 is TGTGCCAGCAGCGCGGGTTACGACGAGGCCTACGAGCAGTACTTC.